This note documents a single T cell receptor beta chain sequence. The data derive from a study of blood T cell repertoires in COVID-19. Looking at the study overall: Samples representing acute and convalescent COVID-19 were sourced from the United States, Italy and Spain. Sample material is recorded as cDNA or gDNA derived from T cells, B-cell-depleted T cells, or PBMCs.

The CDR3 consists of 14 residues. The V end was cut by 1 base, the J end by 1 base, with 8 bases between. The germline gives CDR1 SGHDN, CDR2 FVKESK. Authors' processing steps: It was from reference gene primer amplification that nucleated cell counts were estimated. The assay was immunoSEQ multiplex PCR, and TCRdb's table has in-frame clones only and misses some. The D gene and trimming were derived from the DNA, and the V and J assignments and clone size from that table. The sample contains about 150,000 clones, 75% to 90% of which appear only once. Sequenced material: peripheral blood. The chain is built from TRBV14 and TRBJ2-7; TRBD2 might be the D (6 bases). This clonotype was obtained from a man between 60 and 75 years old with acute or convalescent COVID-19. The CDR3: CASSQGGDSYEQYF. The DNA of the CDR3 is TGTGCCAGCAGCCAAGGGGGGGATTCCTACGAGCAGTACTTC.